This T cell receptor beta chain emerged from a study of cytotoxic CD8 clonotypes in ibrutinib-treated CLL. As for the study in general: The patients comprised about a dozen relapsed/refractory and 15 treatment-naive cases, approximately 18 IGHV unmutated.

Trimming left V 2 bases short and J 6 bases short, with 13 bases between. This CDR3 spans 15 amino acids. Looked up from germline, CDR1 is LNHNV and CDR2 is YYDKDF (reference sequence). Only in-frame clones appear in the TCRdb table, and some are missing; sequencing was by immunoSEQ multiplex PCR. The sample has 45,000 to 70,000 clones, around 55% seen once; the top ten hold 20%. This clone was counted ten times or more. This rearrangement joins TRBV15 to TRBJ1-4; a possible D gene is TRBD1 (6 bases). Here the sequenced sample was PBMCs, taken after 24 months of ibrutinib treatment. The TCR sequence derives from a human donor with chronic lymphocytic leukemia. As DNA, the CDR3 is TGTGCCACCAGCAGACTAGGGCACAGGGATGAAAAACTGTTTTTT. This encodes CATSRLGHRDEKLFF. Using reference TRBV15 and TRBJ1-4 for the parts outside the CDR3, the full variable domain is DAMVIQNPRYQVTQFGKPVTLSCSQTLNHNVMYWYQQKSSQAPKLLFHYYDKDFNNEADTPDNFQSRRPNTSFCFLDIRSPGLGDTAMYLCATSRLGHRDEKLFFGSGTQLSVL.